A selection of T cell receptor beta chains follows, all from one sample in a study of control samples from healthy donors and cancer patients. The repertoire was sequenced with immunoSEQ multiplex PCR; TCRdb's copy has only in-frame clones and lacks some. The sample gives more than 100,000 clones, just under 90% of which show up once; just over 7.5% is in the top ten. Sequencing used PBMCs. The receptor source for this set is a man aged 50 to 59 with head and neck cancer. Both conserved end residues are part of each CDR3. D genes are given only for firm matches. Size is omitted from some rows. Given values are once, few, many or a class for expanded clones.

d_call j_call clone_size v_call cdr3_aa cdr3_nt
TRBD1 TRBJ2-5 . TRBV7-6 CASSLGQGGMQETQYF TGTGCCAGCAGCCTCGGACAGGGGGGGATGCAAGAGACCCAGTACTTC
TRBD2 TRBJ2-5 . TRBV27 CASRRREGETQYF TGTGCCAGCAGGCGCAGGGAGGGAGAGACCCAGTACTTC
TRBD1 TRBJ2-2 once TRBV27 CASSLRPGGGELFF TGTGCCAGCAGTTTACGTCCAGGGGGCGGGGAGCTGTTTTTT
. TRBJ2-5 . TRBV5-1 CASNEWPGPQETQYF TGCGCCAGCAACGAGTGGCCGGGCCCACAAGAGACCCAGTACTTC
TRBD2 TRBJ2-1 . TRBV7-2 CASRTPGTSGGGEQFF TGTGCCAGCAGAACACCCGGGACTAGCGGGGGAGGAGAGCAGTTCTTC
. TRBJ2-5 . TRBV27 CASRPHREWYQETQYF TGTGCCAGCAGACCTCACAGGGAATGGTACCAAGAGACCCAGTACTTC
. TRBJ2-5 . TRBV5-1 CASSLNQVPQETQYF TGCGCCAGCAGCTTGAATCAGGTACCCCAAGAGACCCAGTACTTC
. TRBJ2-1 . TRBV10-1 CASSAGSNLYNEQFF TGCGCCAGCAGTGCGGGATCCAACCTTTACAATGAGCAGTTCTTC
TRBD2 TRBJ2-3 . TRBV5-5 CASSLGGTSGGADTQYF TGTGCCAGCAGCTTGGGCGGGACTAGCGGAGGCGCAGATACGCAGTATTTT
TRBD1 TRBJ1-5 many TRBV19 CASQNRGLNQPQHF TGTGCCAGCCAGAACAGGGGACTAAATCAGCCCCAGCATTTT
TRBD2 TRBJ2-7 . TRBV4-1 CASSQSSGGSSYEQYF TGCGCCAGCAGCCAGTCCAGTGGCGGGAGCTCCTACGAGCAGTACTTC
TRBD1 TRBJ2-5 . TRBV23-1 CASSPNGQGPTVQETQYF TGCGCCAGCAGTCCGAACGGACAGGGGCCCACGGTCCAAGAGACCCAGTACTTC
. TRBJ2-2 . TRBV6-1 CASSYRDTGELFF TGTGCCAGCAGTTATCGGGACACCGGGGAGCTGTTTTTT
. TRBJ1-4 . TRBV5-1 CASSLSGAVSNEKLFF TGCGCCAGCAGCTTGTCGGGGGCTGTCTCAAATGAAAAACTGTTTTTT
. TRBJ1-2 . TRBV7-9 CASSLAGSPYGYTF TGTGCCAGCAGCTTGGCAGGGAGCCCCTATGGCTACACCTTC
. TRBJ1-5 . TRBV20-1 CSAEGDQPQHF TGCAGTGCAGAAGGGGATCAGCCCCAGCATTTT
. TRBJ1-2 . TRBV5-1 CASSLGDANYGYTF TGCGCCAGCAGCTTGGGGGATGCTAACTATGGCTACACCTTC
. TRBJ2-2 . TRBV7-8 CANAPGNTGELFF TGTGCCAATGCGCCGGGGAACACCGGGGAGCTGTTTTTT
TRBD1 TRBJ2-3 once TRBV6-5 CASSYLQGTDTQYF TGTGCCAGCAGTTACTTACAGGGGACAGATACGCAGTATTTT
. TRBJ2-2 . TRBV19 CASDDRMNTGELFF TGTGCCAGCGATGACAGGATGAACACCGGGGAGCTGTTTTTT
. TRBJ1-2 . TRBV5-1 CASSLDDTSGYGYTF TGCGCCAGCAGCCTTGATGACACCTCGGGCTATGGCTACACCTTC
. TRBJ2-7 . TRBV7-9 CASSLAVASYEQYF TGTGCCAGCAGCTTAGCAGTCGCTAGCTACGAGCAGTACTTC
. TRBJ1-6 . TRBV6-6 CASSRGPARPLHF TGTGCCAGCAGCCGAGGACCCGCCCGACCCCTCCACTTT
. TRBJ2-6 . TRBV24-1 CATSSGGTGANVLTF TGTGCCACCAGTTCTGGGGGGACTGGGGCCAACGTCCTGACTTTC
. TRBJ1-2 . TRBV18 CASSPGATTNYGYTF TGTGCCAGCTCACCAGGGGCCACAACTAACTATGGCTACACCTTC
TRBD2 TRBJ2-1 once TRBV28 CASSLWSSGNFDEQFF TGTGCCAGCAGTTTATGGTCTAGCGGGAATTTCGATGAGCAGTTCTTC
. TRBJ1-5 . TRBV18 CASSEAGTDQPQHF TGTGCCAGCTCAGAGGCGGGTACGGATCAGCCCCAGCATTTT
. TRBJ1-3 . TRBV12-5 CASGLDSQISGNTIYF TGTGCTAGTGGCCTGGACAGTCAAATCTCTGGAAACACCATATATTTT
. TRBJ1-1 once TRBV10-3 CAISDDSEAFF TGTGCCATCAGTGATGACAGCGAAGCTTTCTTT
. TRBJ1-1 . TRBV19 CASSIWGGTEAFF TGTGCCAGTAGTATCTGGGGGGGCACTGAAGCTTTCTTT
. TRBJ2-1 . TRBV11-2 CASSSQTVLNEQFF TGTGCCAGCAGTTCACAGACGGTACTCAATGAGCAGTTCTTC
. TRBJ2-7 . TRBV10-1 CASSFDAAGSYEQYF TGCGCCAGCAGTTTTGACGCGGCAGGGTCCTACGAGCAGTACTTC
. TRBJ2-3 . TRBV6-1 CASSEDTQYF TGTGCCAGCAGTGAGGATACGCAGTATTTT
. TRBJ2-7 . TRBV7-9 CASSLSVSYEQYF TGTGCCAGCAGCTTGAGCGTTTCCTACGAGCAGTACTTC
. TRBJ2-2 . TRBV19 CASSSIEGGTGELFF TGTGCCTCCAGTAGTATAGAGGGCGGGACCGGGGAGCTGTTTTTT
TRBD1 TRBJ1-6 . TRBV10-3 CASSPGQGPYNSPLHF TGTGCCTCGTCTCCGGGACAGGGGCCCTATAATTCACCCCTCCACTTT
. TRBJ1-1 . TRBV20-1 CSASEGVGAFF TGCAGTGCTAGCGAGGGGGTGGGGGCTTTCTTT
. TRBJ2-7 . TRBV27 CASSLSATGLLEQYF TGTGCCAGCAGTTTATCGGCTACGGGTTTATTGGAGCAGTACTTC
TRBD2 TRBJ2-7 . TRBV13 CASSFRGGLGEQYF TGTGCCAGCAGCTTCCGGGGGGGACTGGGCGAGCAGTACTTC
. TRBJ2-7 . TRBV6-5 CASKYGQAYEQYF TGTGCCAGCAAATATGGACAAGCCTACGAGCAGTACTTC
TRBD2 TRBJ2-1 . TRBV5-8 CASEVGLAGGHARNEQFF TGTGCCAGCGAAGTGGGACTAGCGGGGGGGCATGCAAGGAATGAGCAGTTCTTC
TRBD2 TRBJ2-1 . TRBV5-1 CASSWGTSGIIEQFF TGCGCCAGCAGCTGGGGGACTAGCGGGATTATTGAGCAGTTCTTC
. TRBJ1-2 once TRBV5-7 CASSSTGCEPPDGYTF TGTGCCAGCAGCTCGACAGGTTGCGAACCCCCCGATGGCTACACCTTC
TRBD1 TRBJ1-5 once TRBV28 CASITGTAFNQPQHF TGTGCCAGCATCACCGGGACAGCCTTTAATCAGCCCCAGCATTTT
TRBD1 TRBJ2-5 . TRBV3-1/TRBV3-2 CASSLGVDRGESWETQYF TGTGCCAGCAGCCTGGGGGTGGACAGGGGGGAGTCTTGGGAGACCCAGTACTTC
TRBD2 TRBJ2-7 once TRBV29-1 CSVTQSGIGYEQYF TGCAGCGTGACCCAGAGCGGGATCGGCTACGAGCAGTACTTC